Presented here are 29 T cell receptor beta chains from one specimen sequenced in a study of technical replicates of blood from several donors. Data came from immunoSEQ multiplex PCR; TCRdb stores just in-frame clones and leaves some out. This repertoire shows roughly 70,000 clones, roughly 90% found once; its top ten account for under 5.5%. The sample was PBMCs. The receptors stem from a human donor in good health. Some clones in this sample may be carry-over from other donors' samples.

The V gene is TRBV27, the J gene TRBJ2-5; D perhaps matches TRBD2 (6 bases). CDR1 and CDR2 from the germline V gene are MNHEY and SMNVEV (reference sequence). The CDR3 has 14 amino acids. Trimming took off 5 bases at V and 7 bases at J, with 17 bases between the two ends. In DNA, the CDR3 is TGTGCCAGCAGTCCATCGGGGGTCCCGGGGACCCAGTACTTC. This encodes CASSPSGVPGTQYF.

The chain uses TRBV7-9 and TRBJ1-4; 7 bases are shared with TRBD1. From germline, CDR1 is SEHNR and CDR2 FQNEAQ (reference sequence). The CDR3 length is 15 residues. V lost 6 bases, J lost 5 bases, and 9 bases stayed unmatched. The CDR3 spells CASRSKDRLNEKLFF. The DNA of the CDR3 is TGTGCCAGCAGATCTAAGGACAGGCTGAATGAAAAACTGTTTTTT.

V and J are TRBV18 and TRBJ1-5; D might be TRBD1 (6 bases). CDR1 KGHSH and CDR2 LQKENI come from the germline V gene. CDR3 length equals 15 residues. V gave up 4 bases and J gave up 5 bases, with 15 bases separating them. The CDR3 protein is CASSQDGQKDQPQHF. Here the CDR3 DNA reads TGTGCCAGCTCACAAGATGGACAGAAGGATCAGCCCCAGCATTTT.

In nucleotides, the CDR3 is TGCAGTGCCTCCAGGGGTGATACGCAGTATTTT. Amino acid sequence: CSASRGDTQYF. This chain joins TRBV20-1 and TRBJ2-3; weak D call: TRBD1 (6 bases). Germline V gene lookup returns CDR1 DFQATT and CDR2 SNEGSKA (reference sequence). V was cut by 6 bases and J by 6 bases, with 10 bases left in between. The CDR3 is made up of 11 amino acids.

The gene calls are TRBV7-9 and TRBJ2-7; possible D gene TRBD1, 5 bases. CDR1 is SEHNR and CDR2 is FQNEAQ in the germline V gene (reference sequence). Trimming left V 8 bases short and J 0 bases short, with 8 bases between. The CDR3 runs to 12 residues. The CDR3: CASEQDSYEQYF. The CDR3, as DNA: TGTGCCAGCGAACAGGACTCCTACGAGCAGTACTTC.

The chain joins TRBV5-1 to TRBJ1-2; D is perhaps TRBD1 (5 bases). The CDR3 sequence is 12 residues long. CDR1 and CDR2 (germline): SGHRS, YFSETQ. V was trimmed by 7 bases and J by 3 bases, leaving 10 bases between them. The CDR3 reads CASRQGDYGYTF. CDR3 bases: TGCGCCAGCCGACAAGGGGACTATGGCTACACCTTC.

CDR3 loop: CASSLLWTGELSGANVLTF. The CDR3 DNA sequence: TGTGCCAGCAGTTTATTATGGACAGGAGAGCTCTCTGGGGCCAACGTCCTGACTTTC. J is TRBJ2-6 and V is TRBV27; 7 bases fit TRBD1. This CDR3 region has 19 residues. CDR1 MNHEY and CDR2 SMNVEV come from the germline V gene (reference sequence). V was pared by 1 base and J by 0 bases, with 9 bases of the junction left unmatched.

The chain has TRBV7-2 and TRBJ2-2; 9 nucleotides match TRBD1. V was pared by 4 bases and J by 5 bases, with 5 bases of the junction left unmatched. The CDR3 length is 15 residues. Germline CDR1 reads SGHTA; CDR2 reads FQGNSA. The CDR3 nucleotides are TGTGCCAGCAGCTCAATACAGGGGGCAACCGGGGAGCTGTTTTTT. Its translation is CASSSIQGATGELFF. Filled out from reference TRBV7-2 and TRBJ2-2, the complete variable domain reads GAGVSQSPSNKVTEKGKDVELRCDPISGHTALYWYRQSLGQGLEFLIYFQGNSAPDKSGLPSDRFSAERTGGSVSTLTIQRTQQEDSAVYLCASSSIQGATGELFFGEGSRLTVL.

The CDR3 DNA follows: TGTGCCAGCAGCTTGCATGGCGGCAAGAACACTGAAGCTTTCTTT. Its translation: CASSLHGGKNTEAFF. The J gene is TRBJ1-1, the V gene TRBV7-2; D is uncertain. CDR3 length: 15 residues. Trimming removed 3 bases at V and 1 base at J, with 12 bases between. Germline CDR1 reads SGHTA; CDR2 reads FQGNSA. The full variable domain, with the rest looked up from reference TRBV7-2 and TRBJ1-1, is GAGVSQSPSNKVTEKGKDVELRCDPISGHTALYWYRQSLGQGLEFLIYFQGNSAPDKSGLPSDRFSAERTGGSVSTLTIQRTQQEDSAVYLCASSLHGGKNTEAFFGQGTRLTVV.

The chain carries TRBV7-2 and TRBJ2-5; TRBD2 agrees at 8 bases. From germline, CDR1 is SGHTA and CDR2 FQGNSA. J was trimmed by 1 base and V by 0 bases; bases with no gene match: 4. CDR3 length: 16 amino acids. The CDR3 reads CASSLAGAGGQETQYF. Here the CDR3 DNA reads TGTGCCAGCAGCTTAGCCGGGGCGGGGGGCCAAGAGACCCAGTACTTC.

This chain links TRBV19 with TRBJ2-1, with TRBD2 identical over 8 bases. The germline V gene encodes CDR1 LNHDA and CDR2 SQIVND (reference sequence). The CDR3 consists of 17 residues. V shed 3 bases and J 0 bases; nucleotides not matched to a gene: 7. The CDR3 protein is CASSISLAGTSYNEQFF. The CDR3 nucleotides are TGTGCCAGTAGTATCTCGCTAGCGGGCACCTCCTACAATGAGCAGTTCTTC. Full variable domain (outside the CDR3, taken from reference TRBV19 and TRBJ2-1): DGGITQSPKYLFRKEGQNVTLSCEQNLNHDAMYWYRQDPGQGLRLIYYSQIVNDFQKGDIAEGYSVSREKKESFPLTVTSAQKNPTAFYLCASSISLAGTSYNEQFFGPGTRLTVL.

The chain couples TRBV9 to TRBJ2-5; 8 nucleotides align to TRBD2. CDR1 SGDLS and CDR2 YYNGEE come from the germline V gene. Trimming removed 0 bases from V and 5 bases from J; junction bases left unmatched: 9. The CDR3 loop spans 16 amino acids. The CDR3: CASSVGLGRALETQYF. DNA of the CDR3: TGTGCCAGCAGCGTAGGACTCGGGAGGGCCCTGGAGACCCAGTACTTC.

This chain connects TRBV7-3 to TRBJ2-3, with D tentatively TRBD2 (6 bases). This CDR3 region has 16 residues. Per the germline V gene, CDR1 is SGHTA and CDR2 is FQGTGA. The ends were cut back, 1 base at V and 0 bases at J, with 11 bases in the middle. The CDR3 loop reads CASSLSMGGSTDTQYF. DNA of the CDR3: TGTGCCAGCAGCTTAAGTATGGGAGGCAGCACAGATACGCAGTATTTT.

V and J are TRBV21-1 and TRBJ2-2; the table names TRBD2, a call not compared with the DNA. TRBV21-1 is a known pseudogene. CDR3 size: 13 residues. CDR3 sequence (DNA): TGTGCCAGCAGCAGAGCGAACACCGGGGAGCTGTTTTTT. Residues: CASSRANTGELFF.

The gene calls are TRBV4-2 and TRBJ2-7; 7 bases map to TRBD1. Per germline, CDR1 LGHNA and CDR2 YNFKEQ. With V trimmed by 4 bases and J by 4 bases, 13 bases remained unmatched. The CDR3 loop spans 16 amino acids. The DNA for the CDR3 is TGTGCCAGCAGCCGAGACTCGACAGGGATAGGGTACGAGCAGTACTTC. Translation: CASSRDSTGIGYEQYF.

The V and J genes are TRBV6-5 and TRBJ1-5; D is undetermined. Deletions cut 9 bases from V and 0 bases from J, with 9 bases between. Germline V CDR1 and CDR2: MNHEY, SVGAGI. The CDR3 contains 13 residues. In nucleotides, the CDR3 is TGTGCCAGTCAGTCCTTTAGCAATCAGCCCCAGCATTTT. As protein: CASQSFSNQPQHF.

The chain links TRBV30 to TRBJ2-7; 9 nucleotides align to TRBD1. Germline V lookup: CDR1 GTSNPN, CDR2 SVGIG (reference sequence). CDR3 length equals 13 residues. Trimming removed 2 bases from V and 4 bases from J; junction bases left unmatched: 3. As DNA, the CDR3 is TGTGCCTGGAGTAGACAGGGGGGATACGAGCAGTACTTC. It codes for CAWSRQGGYEQYF.

The rearrangement joins TRBV5-6 to TRBJ1-1; TRBD1 matches 7 bases. The length of the CDR3 is 12 residues. The trim removed 4 bases at V and 11 bases at J, leaving 8 bases unmatched. Looked up from germline, CDR1 is SGHDT and CDR2 is YYEEEE. CDR3 DNA: TGTGCCAGCAGCACAGGGGAGGATTTGGCTTTCTTT. Translated: CASSTGEDLAFF.

The chain couples TRBV7-8 to TRBJ1-6; D is possibly TRBD1 (5 bases). Germline V gene sequence: CDR1 SGHVS, CDR2 FQNEAQ. Trimming took 5 bases from V and 0 from J, leaving 17 bases between them. The CDR3 has 18 residues. The CDR3 is CASSLSFRGSSYNSPLHF. The DNA of the CDR3 is TGTGCCAGCAGCCTGTCTTTTCGGGGGAGCTCCTATAATTCACCCCTCCACTTT.

This chain joins TRBV6-5 and TRBJ2-4; 11 nucleotides match TRBD1. V shed 4 bases, J shed 11 bases, and the junction held 13 bases outside the gene matches. CDR3 length equals 16 residues. Germline values: CDR1 MNHEY, CDR2 SVGAGI. CDR3 sequence reads: CASSSYTGQGVNLQYF. The CDR3 DNA sequence: TGTGCCAGCAGTTCTTATACGGGACAGGGGGTTAATCTTCAGTACTTC.

J is TRBJ2-7 and V is TRBV2, with TRBD2 matching over 14 bases. The CDR3 runs to 15 residues. Germline assignment: CDR1 SNHLY and CDR2 FYNNEI. Unmatched junction bases numbered 5, after V lost 5 bases and J lost 5 bases. CDR3 coding DNA: TGTGCCAGCAGTTTGGGACTAGCGGGAGACCACGAGCAGTACTTC. Amino acid sequence: CASSLGLAGDHEQYF.

The V call is TRBV4-3, the J call TRBJ2-5; 7 bases match TRBD2. Germline CDR1 is LGHNA and CDR2 is YSLEER. The CDR3 is 16 amino acids. V dropped 1 base and J dropped 1; count of bases not matched to a gene: 6. This chain's CDR3 is CASSQGSGGTQETQYF. CDR3 DNA sequence: TGCGCCAGCAGCCAAGGGTCGGGGGGTACCCAAGAGACCCAGTACTTC.

The V gene is TRBV11-3, the J gene TRBJ2-7, with TRBD2 identical over 11 bases. Germline CDR1 is SGHNT and CDR2 is YENEEA. CDR3 length: 16 residues. Unmatched junction bases numbered 6, after V lost 5 bases and J lost 0 bases. CDR3 bases: TGTGCCAGCAGCCCCTCGACTAGCGGGGTCTCCTACGAGCAGTACTTC. It translates to CASSPSTSGVSYEQYF.

This clone was counted a single time. This sequence joins TRBV7-2 and TRBJ2-7; 10 bases fit TRBD1. The CDR3 is 15 amino acids. V dropped 3 bases and J dropped 5; count of bases not matched to a gene: 7. Germline V lookup: CDR1 SGHTA, CDR2 FQGNSA. The CDR3 protein is CASSFKTGGSDEQYF. As DNA, the CDR3 is TGTGCCAGCAGCTTCAAGACAGGGGGCAGCGACGAGCAGTACTTC.

The chain joins TRBV11-2 to TRBJ2-1, with D possibly being TRBD2 (5 bases). Germline CDR1 is SGHAT and CDR2 is FQNNGV. The CDR3 spans 17 residues. V shed 5 bases and J shed 1 base, with 18 bases lying between them. The CDR3 loop reads CASSARTSQVSYNEQFF. The CDR3 bases are TGTGCCAGCAGCGCCCGGACTTCCCAGGTATCCTACAATGAGCAGTTCTTC.

This chain uses TRBV2 with TRBJ1-2; 8 bases match TRBD1. The CDR3 is 15 residues long. V lost 4 bases and J lost 4; bases outside the gene matches: 8. Looked up from germline, CDR1 is SNHLY and CDR2 is FYNNEI. CDR3 sequence reads: CASSVGQGAAYGYTF. The CDR3 DNA is TGTGCCAGCAGTGTGGGTCAGGGGGCTGCCTATGGCTACACCTTC. Filled out from reference TRBV2 and TRBJ1-2, the complete variable domain reads EPEVTQTPSHQVTQMGQEVILRCVPISNHLYFYWYRQILGQKVEFLVSFYNNEISEKSEIFDDQFSVERPDGSNFTLKIRSTKLEDSAMYFCASSVGQGAAYGYTFGSGTRLTVV.

The chain carries TRBV10-3 and TRBJ2-2; 7 bases map to TRBD1. V shed 2 bases, J shed 0 bases, and the junction held 0 bases outside the gene matches. The CDR3 covers 15 residues. Germline lookup yields CDR1 ENHRY and CDR2 SYGVKD. The CDR3 DNA reads as TGTGCCATCAGTGAGGGGACAGCGAACACCGGGGAGCTGTTTTTT. Translating gives CAISEGTANTGELFF.

The rearrangement joins TRBV6-5 to TRBJ2-3; D may be TRBD1 (6 bases). Trimming removed 6 bases from V and 4 bases from J, with 11 bases in between. This CDR3 contains 13 residues. Germline CDR1 reads MNHEY; CDR2 reads SVGAGI. The CDR3 reads CASSQDRSDTQYF. The CDR3 DNA follows: TGTGCCAGCAGCCAAGACAGGTCAGATACGCAGTATTTT.

The chain couples TRBV7-8 to TRBJ2-2; 11 positions match TRBD2. The CDR3 contains 17 residues. Looked up from germline, CDR1 is SGHVS and CDR2 is FQNEAQ. The V segment lost 4 bases and the J segment 1 base; nucleotides outside the gene matches: 5. This chain's CDR3 is CASSWVTSGVNTGELFF. The DNA for the CDR3 is TGTGCCAGCAGCTGGGTGACTAGCGGGGTGAACACCGGGGAGCTGTTTTTT.